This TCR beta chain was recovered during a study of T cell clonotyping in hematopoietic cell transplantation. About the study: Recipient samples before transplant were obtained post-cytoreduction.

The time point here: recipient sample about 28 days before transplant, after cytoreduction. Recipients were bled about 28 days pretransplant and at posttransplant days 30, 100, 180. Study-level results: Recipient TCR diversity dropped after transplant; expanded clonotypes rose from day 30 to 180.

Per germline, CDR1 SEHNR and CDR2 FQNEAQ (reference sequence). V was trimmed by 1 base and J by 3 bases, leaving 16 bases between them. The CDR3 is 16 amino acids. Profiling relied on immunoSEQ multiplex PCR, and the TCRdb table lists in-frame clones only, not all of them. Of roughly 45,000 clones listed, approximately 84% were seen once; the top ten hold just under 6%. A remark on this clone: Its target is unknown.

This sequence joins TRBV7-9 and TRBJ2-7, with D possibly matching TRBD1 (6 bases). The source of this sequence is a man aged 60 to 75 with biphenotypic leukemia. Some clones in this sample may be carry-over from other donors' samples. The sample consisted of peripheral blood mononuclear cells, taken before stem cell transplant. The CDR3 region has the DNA TGTGCCAGCAGCTTAGGGGTAGGGGGTTTAAACTACGAGCAGTACTTC. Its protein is CASSLGVGGLNYEQYF.